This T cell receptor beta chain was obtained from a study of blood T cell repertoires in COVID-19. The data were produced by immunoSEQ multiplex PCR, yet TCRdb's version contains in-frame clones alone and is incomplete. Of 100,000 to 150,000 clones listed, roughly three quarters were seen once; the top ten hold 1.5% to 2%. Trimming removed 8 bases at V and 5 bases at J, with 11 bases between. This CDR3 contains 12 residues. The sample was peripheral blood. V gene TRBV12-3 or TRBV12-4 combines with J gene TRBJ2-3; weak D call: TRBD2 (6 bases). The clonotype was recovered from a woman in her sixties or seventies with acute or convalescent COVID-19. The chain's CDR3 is CASRRRGDTQYF. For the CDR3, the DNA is TGTGCCAGCCGTAGGCGGGGAGATACGCAGTATTTT.